The 32 T cell receptor beta chains below were found in one sample sequenced in a study of blood T cell repertoires in COVID-19. TCRdb's table, derived via immunoSEQ multiplex PCR, lists solely in-frame clones and lacks some. In the table there are roughly 120,000 clones, 80% to 90% of which are singletons. Sample: peripheral blood. Source of these receptors: a man aged 35 to 55 with acute or convalescent COVID-19.

The rearrangement links TRBV12-2 to TRBJ1-1. TRBV12-2 is a listed pseudogene. The CDR3 is 16 residues long. The chain's CDR3 is CASRFRWRRAGPEAFF. In DNA form, the CDR3 reads TGTGCAAGTCGCTTTCGTTGGAGGCGGGCAGGCCCTGAAGCTTTCTTT.

The V and J genes are TRBV3-1 (or the pseudogene TRBV3-2) and TRBJ2-7; no clear D gene. V lost 1 base, J lost 1 base, and 11 bases lay in between. The CDR3 has 15 amino acids. Germline lookup yields CDR1 LGHDT and CDR2 YNNKEL (reference sequence). CDR3 loop: CASSQVADGSYEQYF. Written as DNA, the CDR3 is TGTGCCAGCAGCCAAGTGGCCGACGGGTCCTACGAGCAGTACTTC.

Only one count was recorded for this clone. The chain links TRBV7-3 to TRBJ2-2; tentative D call: TRBD2 (6 bases). The germline CDR1 and CDR2 sequences are SGHTA and FQGTGA. Deletions cut 1 base from V and 5 bases from J, with 14 bases between. There are 16 residues in the CDR3. Here the CDR3 reads CASSLKLRGATGELFF. The CDR3 DNA is TGTGCCAGCAGCTTAAAATTGCGGGGCGCTACCGGGGAGCTGTTTTTT.

This chain uses TRBV5-5 with TRBJ1-2; 7 bases fit TRBD1. Germline trimming cut 0 bases from V and 6 bases from J; bases unmatched to any gene: 5. The germline V gene has CDR1 SGHKS and CDR2 YYEKEE (reference sequence). This CDR3 is built from 14 residues. This CDR3 reads CASSLDRGRNGYTF. The CDR3 nucleotides are TGTGCCAGCAGCTTGGACAGGGGAAGGAATGGCTACACCTTC.

V is TRBV10-3 and J is TRBJ2-7; 9 bases line up with TRBD2. Germline V gene sequence: CDR1 ENHRY, CDR2 SYGVKD. The CDR3 has 16 residues. The J segment lost 5 bases and the V segment lost 3 bases, leaving 11 bases of the junction unmatched. The CDR3 region has the DNA TGTGCCATCAGTGAAGGAGGCAGCGGGGGGCTCAACGAGCAGTACTTC. Protein product: CAISEGGSGGLNEQYF.

The chain uses TRBV14 and TRBJ2-6, with 10 nucleotides matching TRBD1. Germline CDR1 SGHDN, CDR2 FVKESK. The CDR3 runs to 18 residues. Trimming took 3 bases from V and 2 from J; bases not matched to a gene: 7. This chain's CDR3 is CASSQGQGSFAGANVLTF. The CDR3, as DNA: TGTGCCAGCAGCCAGGGACAGGGGTCGTTCGCTGGGGCCAACGTCCTGACTTTC. Using reference TRBV14 and TRBJ2-6 for the parts outside the CDR3, the full variable domain is EAGVTQFPSHSVIEKGQTVTLRCDPISGHDNLYWYRRVMGKEIKFLLHFVKESKQDESGMPNNRFLAERTGGTYSTLKVQPAELEDSGVYFCASSQGQGSFAGANVLTFGAGSRLTVL.

The chain has TRBV6-4 and TRBJ2-7, with a possible D match to TRBD2 (6 bases). Germline loops: CDR1 MRHNA, CDR2 SNTAGT. Between the trimmed V and J ends, which lost 11 bases and 3 bases, there was a span of 14 bases. CDR3 length equals 12 residues. For the CDR3, the DNA is TGTGCCGCATTGGAGGGGCACTACGAGCAGTACTTC. Translated: CAALEGHYEQYF.

This rearrangement joins TRBV5-1 to TRBJ1-2; unclear D gene. CDR1 SGHRS and CDR2 YFSETQ come from the germline V gene. The CDR3 is 13 amino acids. V gave up 4 bases and J gave up 4 bases, with 11 bases separating them. The CDR3 nucleotides read TGCGCCAGCAGCCCCACTGAGCTCTATGGCTACACCTTC. Amino acid sequence: CASSPTELYGYTF.

The genes are TRBV10-3 and TRBJ2-3, with a tentative D call TRBD2 (5 bases). V was pared by 2 bases and J by 1 base, with 10 bases between. Germline lookup yields CDR1 ENHRY and CDR2 SYGVKD. The CDR3 loop spans 15 amino acids. The CDR3 loop is CAISERDGGTDTQYF. CDR3 nucleotides: TGTGCCATCAGTGAGCGGGATGGGGGCACAGATACGCAGTATTTT.

The chain is built from TRBV7-9 and TRBJ2-1; TRBD2 matches at 10 bases. The junction had 7 bases not matched to a gene; V was cut back by 7 bases and J by 7 bases. CDR1 SEHNR and CDR2 FQNEAQ come from the germline V gene (reference sequence). CDR3 length equals 14 residues. The CDR3 spells CASKEASGSNEQFF. The CDR3 DNA is TGTGCCAGCAAAGAGGCTAGCGGGAGTAATGAGCAGTTCTTC.

The chain links TRBV3-1 (or the pseudogene TRBV3-2) to TRBJ2-1; D not resolved. Germline loops: CDR1 LGHDT, CDR2 YNNKEL (reference sequence). The CDR3 has 14 amino acids. Trimming took 2 bases from V and 13 from J, leaving 18 bases between them. The chain's CDR3 is CASSQSPEGRGQFF. CDR3 DNA sequence: TGTGCCAGCAGCCAAAGCCCCGAAGGAAGAGGCCAGTTCTTC.

CDR3 residues: CASSLGTSGTHPYEQYF. CDR3 bases: TGTGCCAGCAGCTTAGGTACTTCGGGGACACACCCCTACGAGCAGTACTTC. This chain uses TRBV11-2 with TRBJ2-7; the D gene is possibly TRBD1 (6 bases). Germline lookup yields CDR1 SGHAT and CDR2 FQNNGV. Trimming stripped 1 base from V and 2 bases from J, with 18 bases between. The CDR3 loop spans 17 amino acids.

The V and J genes are TRBV10-3 and TRBJ2-7; 8 positions match TRBD2. The V gene end was trimmed by 11 bases and the J gene end by 1 base; junction bases not matched to a gene: 10. There are 14 residues in the CDR3. CDR1 and CDR2 from the germline V gene are ENHRY and SYGVKD. The CDR3: CAARPGLGSYEQYF. The CDR3 DNA follows: TGTGCCGCCAGACCGGGACTAGGGTCCTACGAGCAGTACTTC.

The gene calls are TRBV5-5 and TRBJ1-6; TRBD1 agrees at 10 bases. CDR3 length equals 16 residues. Germline-derived CDR1 and CDR2 are SGHKS and YYEKEE (reference sequence). V lost 2 bases and J lost 8; bases outside the gene matches: 7. Here the CDR3 reads CASSLIGGQGYSPLHF. CDR3 nucleotides: TGTGCCAGCAGCTTAATTGGGGGACAGGGGTATTCACCCCTCCACTTT.

The chain uses TRBV30 and TRBJ1-5; D remains ambiguous. CDR3 size: 13 residues. Trimming pared 1 base from V and 2 bases from J, leaving 6 bases between. Germline assignment: CDR1 GTSNPN and CDR2 SVGIG (reference sequence). The CDR3 loop reads CAWSGGGNQPQHF. Here the CDR3 DNA reads TGTGCCTGGAGTGGGGGAGGCAATCAGCCCCAGCATTTT.

The chain is built from TRBV28 and TRBJ1-2; 10 nucleotides match TRBD1. The CDR3 extends over 14 amino acids. V was clipped by 6 bases and J by 7 bases; unmatched bases: 8. Germline CDR1 and CDR2: MDHEN and SYDVKM. CDR3 sequence reads: CASRSPGTGAGYTF. DNA of the CDR3: TGTGCCAGCAGATCCCCCGGGACAGGGGCTGGCTACACCTTC.

The chain has TRBV28 and TRBJ2-6, with D possibly being TRBD1 (6 bases). CDR3 length: 16 residues. Germline V gene sequence: CDR1 MDHEN, CDR2 SYDVKM. V was clipped by 5 bases and J by 0 bases, with 11 bases between them. The DNA of the CDR3 is TGTGCCAGCAGTGGGGGCAGGGGCTCTGGGGCCAACGTCCTGACTTTC. It yields the protein CASSGGRGSGANVLTF.

J is TRBJ1-2 and V is TRBV3-1 (or the pseudogene TRBV3-2); 11 bases align to TRBD1. V dropped 7 bases and J dropped 4; count of bases not matched to a gene: 5. The CDR3 length is 14 residues. Germline V gene sequence: CDR1 LGHDT, CDR2 YNNKEL (reference sequence). The CDR3 loop is CASNGQGATYGYTF. In nucleotides, the CDR3 is TGTGCCAGCAACGGACAGGGGGCAACCTATGGCTACACCTTC.

The chain employs TRBV3-1 (or the pseudogene TRBV3-2) and TRBJ1-5; D gene uncertain. Trimming took 1 base from V and 0 from J, leaving 4 bases between them. Looked up from germline, CDR1 is LGHDT and CDR2 is YNNKEL (reference sequence). CDR3 length: 14 amino acids. The DNA for the CDR3 is TGTGCCAGCAGCCAAGGGCTTAGCAATCAGCCCCAGCATTTT. Protein: CASSQGLSNQPQHF.

In its sample, this clone was seen a few times. V and J are TRBV6-5 and TRBJ2-7; tentatively, D is TRBD2 (7 bases). Germline CDR1 reads MNHEY; CDR2 reads SVGAGI. V shed 8 bases and J shed 4 bases, with 18 bases lying between them. This CDR3 region has 14 residues. The CDR3 spells CASRRGQTFYEQYF. Here the CDR3 DNA reads TGTGCCAGCCGGCGGGGGCAGACTTTTTACGAGCAGTACTTC.

The chain employs TRBV19 and TRBJ2-3; 7 bases agree with TRBD2. Germline lookup yields CDR1 LNHDA and CDR2 SQIVND (reference sequence). The V and J ends lost 3 bases and 5 bases, in that order; junction bases with no gene match: 8. This CDR3 is built from 15 residues. CDR3 nucleotides: TGTGCCAGTAGTATTAGGGAGGGCCGCGGAGATACGCAGTATTTT. Residues: CASSIREGRGDTQYF.

This rearrangement joins TRBV11-3 to TRBJ2-2; the D is unclear. This CDR3 is 15 amino acids long. V was clipped by 3 bases and J by 4 bases, with 12 bases between them. CDR1 and CDR2 from the germline V gene are SGHNT and YENEEA. The CDR3: CASSLVLSGTGELFF. The CDR3 DNA sequence: TGTGCCAGCAGCTTGGTTCTATCGGGCACCGGGGAGCTGTTTTTT.

The chain uses TRBV18 and TRBJ1-5; D is uncertain. Germline V gives CDR1 KGHSH, CDR2 LQKENI. The CDR3 runs to 17 residues. The V gene lost 1 base and the J gene lost 2 bases, with 15 bases spanning the gap. CDR3 DNA sequence: TGTGCCAGCTCACCACGCGGGTCAAACGCGGGCAATCAGCCCCAGCATTTT. It translates to CASSPRGSNAGNQPQHF.

V and J are TRBV5-1 and TRBJ1-1, with D unresolved. This CDR3 has 13 residues. The germline V gene encodes CDR1 SGHRS and CDR2 YFSETQ. V lost 0 bases to trimming and J lost 2 bases, with 5 bases between them. The DNA for the CDR3 is TGCGCCAGCAGCTTGGTACATAACACTGAAGCTTTCTTT. This codes for CASSLVHNTEAFF.

The chain joins TRBV19 to TRBJ2-5; tentative D call: TRBD2 (5 bases). V was pared by 7 bases and J by 0 bases, with 12 bases between. Per the germline V gene, CDR1 is LNHDA and CDR2 is SQIVND (reference sequence). The CDR3 is 14 residues long. Here the CDR3 reads CASTPRENQETQYF. The CDR3 region has the DNA TGTGCCAGTACCCCGAGGGAGAACCAAGAGACCCAGTACTTC. Full variable domain (rest looked up from reference TRBV19 and TRBJ2-5): DGGITQSPKYLFRKEGQNVTLSCEQNLNHDAMYWYRQDPGQGLRLIYYSQIVNDFQKGDIAEGYSVSREKKESFPLTVTSAQKNPTAFYLCASTPRENQETQYFGPGTRLLVL.

J is TRBJ2-7 and V is TRBV28; TRBD1 matches 7 bases. The ends lost 6 bases at V and 0 bases at J; junction bases unmatched: 8. The CDR3 is 15 amino acids. The V gene's germline CDR1 is MDHEN and CDR2 SYDVKM. The DNA of the CDR3 is TGTGCCAGCAGCCGAGGGACAGTACCCTCCTACGAGCAGTACTTC. Translation: CASSRGTVPSYEQYF.

The chain uses TRBV2 and TRBJ2-2, with D unclear. This CDR3 spans 12 amino acids. Germline V gene data show CDR1 as SNHLY and CDR2 as FYNNEI. Trimming removed 3 bases from V and 7 bases from J, with 6 bases in between. CDR3 loop: CASSDGGGELFF. CDR3 nucleotide sequence: TGTGCCAGCAGTGACGGCGGCGGGGAGCTGTTTTTT.

V and J are TRBV2 and TRBJ2-1; TRBD2 is a possible D gene (5 bases). The germline V and J ends were trimmed by 2 bases and 1 base, with 24 bases remaining between them. Germline V gene lookup returns CDR1 SNHLY and CDR2 FYNNEI. The CDR3 totals 20 residues. The CDR3, as DNA: TGTGCCAGCAGTGAAAGGTCTGATCTAGCCACTTGGTGGTCCTACAATGAGCAGTTCTTC. Protein sequence: CASSERSDLATWWSYNEQFF.

The chain joins TRBV19 to TRBJ2-2, with D unresolved. Germline V gene lookup returns CDR1 LNHDA and CDR2 SQIVND (reference sequence). This CDR3 has 13 amino acids. V lost 2 bases and J 3 bases, leaving 4 bases between the germline ends. The CDR3 reads CASSIQDTGELFF. In nucleotides, the CDR3 is TGTGCCAGTAGTATACAGGACACCGGGGAGCTGTTTTTT.

This rearrangement joins TRBV27 to TRBJ2-7, with TRBD1 matching over 7 bases. The J segment lost 2 bases and the V segment lost 5 bases, leaving 21 bases of the junction unmatched. CDR1 and CDR2 (germline): MNHEY, SMNVEV (reference sequence). The CDR3 length is 19 residues. This CDR3 is CASSPRGAGGSILAYEQYF. The CDR3 coding sequence is TGTGCCAGCAGTCCAAGAGGGGCAGGGGGTTCGATACTAGCCTACGAGCAGTACTTC.

This clone has more than one count but fewer than ten. The chain employs TRBV28 and TRBJ1-4; D unresolved. Deletions cut 4 bases from V and 8 bases from J, with 14 bases between. Per the germline V gene, CDR1 is MDHEN and CDR2 is SYDVKM. There are 14 residues in the CDR3. CDR3 DNA sequence: TGTGCCAGCAGTTCCTCCCCGTTTCGGGAAAAACTGTTTTTT. Its protein is CASSSSPFREKLFF.

The chain carries TRBV6-5 and TRBJ2-7; 8 bases line up with TRBD1. Germline CDR1 and CDR2: MNHEY and SVGAGI. This CDR3 spans 15 amino acids. V dropped 6 bases and J dropped 5; count of bases not matched to a gene: 12. In DNA form, the CDR3 reads TGTGCCAGCAGGTTGACAGGGGCCCTCTACCACGAGCAGTACTTC. It codes for CASRLTGALYHEQYF.